This T cell receptor beta chain originates from a study of T-cell memory formation after mild COVID-19 (dated by TCRdb to the early 2020s). For the study in its entirety: Most TCR sequence clusters were specific to one of the two donors. T-cell clones expanding and contracting after mild COVID-19 in a couple of donors were tracked by longitudinal TCRalpha and TCRbeta repertoire sequencing. Two young, previously healthy adult volunteers made up the cohort, one male and one female.

Ficoll-Paque density gradient centrifugation was the method used to isolate PBMCs. Here is what the overall study found, with its caveats: Some responding clones were detected in pre-infection memory, suggesting pre-existing cross-reactive memory T cells joined the SARS-CoV-2 response. Contracting CD4+ clones were found mainly in CM and EM memory subsets, while CD8+ clones were enriched in EMRA. Clones that contracted from day 15 to 85 showed balanced CD4/CD8 phenotypes, whereas a second wave of clones that expanded from day 15 to 37 leaned towards CD4+. SARS-CoV-2 specificity of the second-wave clones peaking on day 37 was not confirmed. The study covered only a couple of mild cases, and larger cohorts including severe cases with pre-infection samples were considered necessary.

Of note for this clonotype: This clone's antigen is unknown. Qualities for individual bases were not recorded, and no much larger clone is one base off.

The sequencer was an Illumina NovaSeq 6000. cDNA libraries for TCRalpha and TCRbeta were prepared by 5'RACE using constant-segment primers, with sample barcodes and unique molecular identifiers added. RNA was extracted from every sample with Trizol reagent. The libraries were amplified in two PCR steps, and the second step added a second sample barcode and Illumina TruSeq adapters. Sequencing of libraries was performed on an Illumina NovaSeq with 2 x 150 bp paired-end reads. Processing in the source paper ran as follows. With migec v1.2.7, reads were demultiplexed and then collapsed into UMI-guided consensus sequences. Using mixcr v2.1.11, UMI consensuses were aligned to TRA and TRB V and J templates and then assembled into clonotypes. Clonotypes were classified as expanded or contracted when called significant by both edgeR and NoisET, with noise models trained on biological replicates. For edgeR calls, a false discovery rate-adjusted p below 0.01 and a log2 fold-change threshold of 1 were applied. As an exploratory analysis of dynamics, PCA with hierarchical clustering was applied to max-normalized trajectories of the 1000 most abundant clonotypes. Separately sequenced CD4+ and CD8+ repertoires were used to assign a CD4 or CD8 phenotype to each responding clone. The public reads were quality trimmed at Q25 with fastp and then assembled into clones with MiXCR by TCRdb, keeping productive beta chains. Entries that share a CDR3 protein sequence are merged under the most common genes and DNA. The authors' filters were not applied to this entry. The sample table holds roughly 100,000 distinct CDR3 sequences, of which 9.5% to 15% were seen once. Around 30% of the sample belongs to the ten largest clones.

The TCR comes from an adult woman who had mild COVID-19 (a few samples of this study predate the infection). The sample titles of this study are shuffled in the database, so cell type and time point are left out; the donor was told from shared clones. The source material was PBMCs or a T cell subset sorted from them (not recorded which).

The DNA reads TGCGCCAGCAGCCAGGGAGGAGAGTCAGGTGAAGCTTTCTTT. This is translated as CASSQGGESGEAFF. Recombination connected TRBV5-1 to TRBJ1-1; a weak D assignment points to TRBD1 (5 bases agree). From cysteine to phenylalanine, the CDR3 is 14 amino acids long. Only the CDR3 DNA stays, 42 bases, in frame from base 1. CDR1 and CDR2 are drawn from the germline V gene: SGHRS, YFSETQ. V and J lose 4 bases and 7 bases, and a span of 17 bases separates them. The full variable domain, with segments outside the CDR3 supplied by the reference TRBV5-1 and TRBJ1-1 proteins, appears as KAGVTQTPRYLIKTRGQQVTLSCSPISGHRSVSWYQQTPGQGLQFLFEYFSETQRNKGNFPGRFSGRQFSNSRSEMNVSTLELGDSALYLCASSQGGESGEAFFGQGTRLTVV.